This T cell receptor beta chain was profiled in a study of neurological immune-mediated disorders. Sorted libraries were derived from 800,000 to 1,000,000 CD4+ or CD8+ T cells. The ends were cut back, 5 bases at V and 0 bases at J, with 11 bases in the middle. The CDR3 loop spans 14 amino acids. CDR1 and CDR2 (germline): GTSNPN, SVGIG (reference sequence). The cDNA was synthesized by means of template-switch 5'RACE, which was carried out with 10-nucleotide random UMIs. TCRdb reanalysed the 5' RACE reads using MiXCR and keeps one entry per CDR3 protein. The sample lists approximately 40,000 distinct CDR3 sequences; approximately 15% were seen once. This clonotype showed up many times.

The gene calls are TRBV30 and TRBJ1-5; D may be TRBD1 (5 bases). The sequence was collected from a woman aged 60-75 years with HTLV-1-associated myelopathy (HAM/TSP). Sequences were obtained from CD4+ T cells from blood. CDR3 sequence reads: CAWGGTDSNQPQHF. The CDR3 region has the DNA TGTGCCTGGGGGGGGACGGATAGCAATCAGCCCCAGCATTTT. The full variable domain, rest sourced from reference TRBV30 and TRBJ1-5, is SQTIHQWPATLVQPVGSPLSLECTVEGTSNPNLYWYRQAAGRGLQLLFYSVGIGQISSEVPQNLSASRPQDRQFILSSKKLLLSDSGFYLCAWGGTDSNQPQHFGDGTRLSIL.